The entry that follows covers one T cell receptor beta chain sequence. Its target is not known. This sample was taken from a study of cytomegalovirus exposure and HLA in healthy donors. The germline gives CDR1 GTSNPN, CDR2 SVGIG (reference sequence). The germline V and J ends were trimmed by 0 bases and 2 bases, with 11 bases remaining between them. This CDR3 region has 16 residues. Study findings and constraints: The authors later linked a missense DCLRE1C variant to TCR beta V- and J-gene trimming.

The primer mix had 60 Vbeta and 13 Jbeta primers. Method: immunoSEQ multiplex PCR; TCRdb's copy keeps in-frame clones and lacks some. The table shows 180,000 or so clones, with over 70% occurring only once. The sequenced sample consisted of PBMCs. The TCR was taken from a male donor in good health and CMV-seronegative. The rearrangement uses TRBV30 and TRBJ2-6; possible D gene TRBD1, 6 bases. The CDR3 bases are TGTGCCTGGAGTGTTGGGGCAGGGGCTGGGGCCAACGTCCTGACTTTC. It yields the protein CAWSVGAGAGANVLTF.